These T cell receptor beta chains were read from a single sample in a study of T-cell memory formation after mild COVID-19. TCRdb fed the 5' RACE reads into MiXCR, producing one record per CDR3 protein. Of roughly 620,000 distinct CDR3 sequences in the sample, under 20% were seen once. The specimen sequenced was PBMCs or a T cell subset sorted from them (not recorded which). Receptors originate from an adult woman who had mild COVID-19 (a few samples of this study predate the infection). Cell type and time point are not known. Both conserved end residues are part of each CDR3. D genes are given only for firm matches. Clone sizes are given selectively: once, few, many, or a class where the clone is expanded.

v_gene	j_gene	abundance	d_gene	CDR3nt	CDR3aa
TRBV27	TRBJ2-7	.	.	TGTGCCAGCAGTTTGTTCCGACAGACCTACGAGCAGTACTTC	CASSLFRQTYEQYF
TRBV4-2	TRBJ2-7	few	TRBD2	TGTGCCAGCAGCCAAGAGGAAGGGCTAGCGGGGGGAGAGCAGTACTTC	CASSQEEGLAGGEQYF
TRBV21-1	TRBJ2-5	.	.	TGTGCCAGCAGCGGGTCCGGGGGGGCCCTAGAGACCCAGTACTTC	CASSGSGGALETQYF
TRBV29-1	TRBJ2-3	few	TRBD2	TGCAGCGTTGCCATAGGACTAGCGCCAACCACAGATACGCAGTATTTT	CSVAIGLAPTTDTQYF
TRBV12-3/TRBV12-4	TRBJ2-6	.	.	TGTGCCAGCAGATGGGCTATATATGACACTGGGGCCAACGTCCTGACTTTC	CASRWAIYDTGANVLTF
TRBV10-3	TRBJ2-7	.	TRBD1	TGTGCCATCAGTCTTTGGACAGGGGAATCCTACGAGCAGTACTTC	CAISLWTGESYEQYF
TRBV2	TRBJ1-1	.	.	TGTGCCAGCAGAGCGGGAGTGAACACTGAAGCTTTCTTT	CASRAGVNTEAFF
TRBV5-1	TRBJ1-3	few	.	TGCGCCAGCAGCTTGGAGGAGACAGGCTCTGGAAACACCATATATTTT	CASSLEETGSGNTIYF
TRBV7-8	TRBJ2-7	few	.	TGTGCCAGCAGCTACCGACTAGACCCCTACGAGCAGTACTTC	CASSYRLDPYEQYF
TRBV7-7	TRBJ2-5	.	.	TGTGCTAGCAGCTCCTACCGCGGGACTGCGGAGACCCAGTACTTC	CASSSYRGTAETQYF
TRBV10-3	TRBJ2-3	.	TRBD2	TGTGCCATCAGTGATGCCTCGGGACTAGCGGGGCACACAGATACGCAGTATTTT	CAISDASGLAGHTDTQYF
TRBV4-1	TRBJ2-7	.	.	TGCGCCAGCAGCCTTAACTTGGGGGCCTACGAGCAGTACTTC	CASSLNLGAYEQYF
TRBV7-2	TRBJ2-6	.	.	TGTGCCAGCAGCCCAGGGGGACTCTCCTCTGGGGCCAACGTCCTGACTTTC	CASSPGGLSSGANVLTF
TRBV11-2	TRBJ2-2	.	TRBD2	TGTGCCAGCAGCTCCCCACGGGGACTAGCGGCGAACACCGGGGAGCTGTTTTTT	CASSSPRGLAANTGELFF
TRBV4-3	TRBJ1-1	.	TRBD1	TGCGCCAGCAGCCCAAAGACAGGGGCTTACACTGAAGCTTTCTTT	CASSPKTGAYTEAFF
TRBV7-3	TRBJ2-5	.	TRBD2	TGTGCCAGCAGCCCGGGGACTAGCGGGGGGGCCCGTGTGGAGACCCAGTACTTC	CASSPGTSGGARVETQYF
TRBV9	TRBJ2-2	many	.	TGTGCCAGCAGCGTGACACAGGACACCGGGGAGCTGTTTTTT	CASSVTQDTGELFF
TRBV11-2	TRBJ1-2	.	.	TGTGCCAGCAGCTTAAGGACCAGCGGCTACACCTTC	CASSLRTSGYTF
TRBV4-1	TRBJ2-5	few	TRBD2	TGCGCCAGCAGCCAAACGCTCCTCGGACTAGCGGTAGGGGAGACCCAGTACTTC	CASSQTLLGLAVGETQYF
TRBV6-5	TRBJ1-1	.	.	TGTGCCAGCAGTTACTCCACGCAGCTGAACACTGAAGCTTTCTTT	CASSYSTQLNTEAFF
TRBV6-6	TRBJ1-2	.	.	TGTGCCAGCAGGGCTTCGGGCTCGGGTGATGGCTACACCTTC	CASRASGSGDGYTF
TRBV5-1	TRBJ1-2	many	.	TGCGCCAGCAGCCCGGGGTCCCAGGGCTACACCTTC	CASSPGSQGYTF
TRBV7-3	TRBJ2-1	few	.	TGTGCCAGCAGCTCTAAGGCGGGACCGGGCAATGAGCAGTTCTTC	CASSSKAGPGNEQFF
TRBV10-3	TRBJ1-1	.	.	TGTGCCATCAGTGAGCTTCGAGGGCTCACGGGGATGAACACTGAAGCTTTCTTT	CAISELRGLTGMNTEAFF
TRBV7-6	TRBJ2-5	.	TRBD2	TGTGCCAGCAGCACGAGTTTTGGGCAACCGGGACTAGCCGTGGAGACCCAGTACTTC	CASSTSFGQPGLAVETQYF